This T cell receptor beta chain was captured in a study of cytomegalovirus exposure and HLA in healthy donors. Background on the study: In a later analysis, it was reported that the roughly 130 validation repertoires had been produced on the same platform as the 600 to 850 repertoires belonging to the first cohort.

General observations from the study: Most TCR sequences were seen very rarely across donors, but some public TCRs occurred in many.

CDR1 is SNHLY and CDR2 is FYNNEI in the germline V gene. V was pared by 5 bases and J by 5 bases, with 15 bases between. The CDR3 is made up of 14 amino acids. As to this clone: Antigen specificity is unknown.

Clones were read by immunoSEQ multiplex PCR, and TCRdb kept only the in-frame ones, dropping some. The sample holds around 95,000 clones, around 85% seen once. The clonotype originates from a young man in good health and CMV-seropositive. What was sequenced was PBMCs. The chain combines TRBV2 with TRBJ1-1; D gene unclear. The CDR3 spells CASSLRTSGTEAFF. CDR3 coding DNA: TGTGCCAGCAGTCTGAGGACCAGCGGGACTGAAGCTTTCTTT. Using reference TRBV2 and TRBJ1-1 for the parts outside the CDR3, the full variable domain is EPEVTQTPSHQVTQMGQEVILRCVPISNHLYFYWYRQILGQKVEFLVSFYNNEISEKSEIFDDQFSVERPDGSNFTLKIRSTKLEDSAMYFCASSLRTSGTEAFFGQGTRLTVV.